The 3 T cell receptor beta chains presented below share a single source sample, sequenced in a study of OX40 agonist ivuxolimab in advanced cancers. The protocol was immunoSEQ multiplex PCR, while the TCRdb copy is restricted to in-frame clones and leaves out a portion. The sample lists about 64,000 clones; approximately 88% were seen once. Sequencing was performed on CD4+ or CD8+ T cells sorted from blood, taken in a trial of the OX40 agonist ivuxolimab. The source of these receptors is an adult with an advanced solid tumor such as melanoma, head and neck, liver or kidney cancer.

CDR3 sequence reads: CAWSVRFSYNSPLHF. The CDR3 DNA is TGTGCCTGGAGTGTACGATTCTCCTATAATTCACCCCTCCACTTT. The chain is built from TRBV30 and TRBJ1-6; D ambiguous. The ends were cut back, 0 bases at V and 0 bases at J, with 6 bases in the middle. The germline V gene has CDR1 GTSNPN and CDR2 SVGIG (reference sequence). The CDR3 consists of 15 residues.

The chain links TRBV7-9 to TRBJ1-2; a weak D match, TRBD1 (5 bases). The germline V gene encodes CDR1 SEHNR and CDR2 FQNEAQ (reference sequence). The CDR3 is 15 residues long. Trimming left V 5 bases short and J 2 bases short, with 15 bases between. The CDR3 reads CASSPGVQLNYGYTF. The CDR3 region has the DNA TGTGCCAGCAGCCCGGGGGTACAGTTGAACTATGGCTACACCTTC.

The chain has TRBV4-3 and TRBJ2-5; D ambiguous. Germline V gene sequence: CDR1 LGHNA, CDR2 YSLEER. Trimming took 1 base from V and 6 from J, leaving 3 bases between them. This CDR3 contains 11 residues. The DNA of the CDR3 is TGCGCCAGCAGCCAAGGGCAGACCCAGTACTTC. Translation: CASSQGQTQYF.